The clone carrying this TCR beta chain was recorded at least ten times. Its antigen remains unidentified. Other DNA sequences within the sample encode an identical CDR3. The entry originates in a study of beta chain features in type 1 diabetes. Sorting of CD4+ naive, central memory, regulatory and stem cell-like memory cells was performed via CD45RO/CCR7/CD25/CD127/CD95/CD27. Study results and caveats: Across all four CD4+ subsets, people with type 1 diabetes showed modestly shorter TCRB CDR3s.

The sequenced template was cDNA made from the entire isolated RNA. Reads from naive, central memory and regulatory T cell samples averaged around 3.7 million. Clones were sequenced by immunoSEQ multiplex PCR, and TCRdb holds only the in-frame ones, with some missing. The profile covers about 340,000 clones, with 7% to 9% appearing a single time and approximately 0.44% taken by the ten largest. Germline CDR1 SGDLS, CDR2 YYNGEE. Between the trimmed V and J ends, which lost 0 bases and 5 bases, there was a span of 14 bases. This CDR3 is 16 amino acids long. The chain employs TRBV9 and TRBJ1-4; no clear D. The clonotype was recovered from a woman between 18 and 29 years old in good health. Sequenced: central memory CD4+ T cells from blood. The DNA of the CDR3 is TGTGCCAGCAGCGTAGCTACCGGGAGAAAGAATGAAAAACTGTTTTTT. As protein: CASSVATGRKNEKLFF.